This entry lists 9 T cell receptor beta chains sequenced from one sample in a study of OX40 agonist ivuxolimab in advanced cancers. Profiling relied on immunoSEQ multiplex PCR, and the TCRdb table lists in-frame clones only, not all of them. Among approximately 91,000 clones listed, about 89% were seen once. The sample consisted of CD4+ or CD8+ T cells sorted from blood, taken in a trial of the OX40 agonist ivuxolimab. Receptors originate from an adult with an advanced solid tumor such as melanoma, head and neck, liver or kidney cancer.

The rearrangement uses TRBV7-2 and TRBJ2-2, with 7 bases fitting TRBD1. With V trimmed by 2 bases and J by 4 bases, 10 bases remained unmatched. Per the germline V gene, CDR1 is SGHTA and CDR2 is FQGNSA. The CDR3 contains 17 residues. The CDR3 protein is CASSLQPTGLVTGELFF. The CDR3 coding sequence is TGTGCCAGCAGCTTACAACCGACAGGGCTCGTCACCGGGGAGCTGTTTTTT. The whole variable domain, filled in from reference TRBV7-2 and TRBJ2-2, reads GAGVSQSPSNKVTEKGKDVELRCDPISGHTALYWYRQSLGQGLEFLIYFQGNSAPDKSGLPSDRFSAERTGGSVSTLTIQRTQQEDSAVYLCASSLQPTGLVTGELFFGEGSRLTVL.

The V gene is TRBV6-5, the J gene TRBJ1-2; the match to TRBD1 covers 10 bases. Trimming removed 4 bases from V and 4 bases from J; junction bases left unmatched: 6. This CDR3 has 15 residues. The germline gives CDR1 MNHEY, CDR2 SVGAGI. The CDR3 reads CASSSDRGRVYGYTF. In DNA, the CDR3 is TGTGCCAGCAGTTCCGACAGGGGGCGGGTCTATGGCTACACCTTC.

This clone has a handful of counts. V usage is TRBV6-5 and J usage is TRBJ1-4; D is unclear. Germline CDR1 and CDR2: MNHEY and SVGAGI. The V end lost 6 bases, the J end lost 8 bases, and 16 bases lay between the germline ends. This CDR3 is built from 14 residues. The CDR3 protein is CASRPLMSGEKLFF. The CDR3 DNA follows: TGTGCCAGCAGGCCCCTGATGTCCGGCGAAAAACTGTTTTTT.

The V call is TRBV27, the J call TRBJ2-3, with 7 bases matching TRBD2. V was pared by 0 bases and J by 2 bases, with 11 bases of the junction left unmatched. The CDR3 is 18 residues long. CDR1 is MNHEY, CDR2 SMNVEV, per germline (reference sequence). The CDR3: CASSLSILAGVNTDTQYF. CDR3 sequence (DNA): TGTGCCAGCAGTTTATCGATATTGGCGGGAGTTAACACAGATACGCAGTATTTT.

This chain joins TRBV7-8 and TRBJ2-2, with 16 bases lining up with TRBD2. The CDR3 runs to 16 residues. V was clipped by 7 bases and J by 6 bases; unmatched bases: 5. The V gene's germline CDR1 is SGHVS and CDR2 FQNEAQ. CDR3 in amino acids: CASTPGTSGRAGELFF. The CDR3 DNA sequence: TGTGCCAGCACCCCGGGGACTAGCGGGAGGGCCGGGGAGCTGTTTTTT.

V gene TRBV19 combines with J gene TRBJ1-1, with no clear D. Germline V gene lookup returns CDR1 LNHDA and CDR2 SQIVND (reference sequence). This CDR3 contains 15 residues. V was pared by 5 bases and J by 1 base, with 14 bases between. The CDR3 region is CASSGGIRKNTEAFF. Here the CDR3 DNA reads TGTGCCAGTAGTGGAGGGATCAGGAAGAACACTGAAGCTTTCTTT.

The rearrangement links TRBV2 to TRBJ1-1; D possibly corresponds to TRBD1 (5 bases). The V gene's germline CDR1 is SNHLY and CDR2 FYNNEI. The V and J ends lost 5 bases and 4 bases respectively, with 14 bases between them. The CDR3 consists of 14 residues. DNA of the CDR3: TGTGCCAGCAGTCGATTACGGGGGAGCACTGAAGCTTTCTTT. Translated: CASSRLRGSTEAFF.

The genes are TRBV29-1 and TRBJ2-7; 10 nucleotides align to TRBD2. The CDR3 totals 13 residues. Germline V gives CDR1 SQVTM, CDR2 ANQGSEA. V was clipped by 7 bases and J by 1 base; unmatched bases: 4. The CDR3 region has the DNA TGCAGCGGGCAACTAGCGGGATCCTACGAGCAGTACTTC. The encoded protein is CSGQLAGSYEQYF.

The J gene is TRBJ1-2, the V gene TRBV10-3, with 7 bases aligning to TRBD1. The CDR3 is 14 residues long. V lost 3 bases and J lost 7; bases outside the gene matches: 8. The germline V gene encodes CDR1 ENHRY and CDR2 SYGVKD. The CDR3 nucleotides read TGTGCCATCAGTGATACCGTCCAGGGGGGTGGCTACACCTTC. Its protein is CAISDTVQGGGYTF.